Listed here are 3 T cell receptor beta chains from one sample, sequenced in a study of T cell repertoires in cytomegalovirus infection. TCRdb independently ran MiXCR on the reads; one entry per CDR3 protein. The sample has hundreds of thousands of distinct CDR3 sequences, roughly a tenth seen once; the top ten hold around 2.5%. The sample comprised PBMCs. The source of these receptors is a human donor in good health (CMV status not recorded). Some clones in this sample may be carry-over from other donors' samples.

This clonotype turned up a few times. The genes are TRBV5-6 and TRBJ1-1, with D possibly TRBD1 on 6 matching bases. CDR3 length: 16 amino acids. Trimming cost V 6 bases and J 1 base, with 19 bases left between them. Germline V gives CDR1 SGHDT, CDR2 YYEEEE. The CDR3 DNA follows: TGTGCCAGCACCCTGTACAGGGTGAATAGGAACACTGAAGCTTTCTTT. It is translated as CASTLYRVNRNTEAFF.

This clonotype was seen ten or more times. The chain is built from TRBV2 and TRBJ1-4; D call uncertain. Germline V gene data show CDR1 as SNHLY and CDR2 as FYNNEI. With 2 bases removed from V and 8 bases from J, the gap between germline ends came to 18 bases. The CDR3 contains 16 residues. CDR3 loop: CASSEYQSTLKEKLFF. CDR3 coding DNA: TGTGCCAGCAGTGAATATCAGTCGACACTGAAGGAAAAACTGTTTTTT.

This clonotype was recorded at least ten times. This chain joins TRBV7-2 and TRBJ2-5, with TRBD1 matching 9 bases. The CDR3 covers 14 residues. Unmatched junction bases numbered 3, after V lost 2 bases and J lost 5 bases. CDR1 is SGHTA, CDR2 FQGNSA, per germline. CDR3 region: CASSLTGGEETQYF. CDR3 DNA sequence: TGTGCCAGCAGCTTAACAGGGGGCGAGGAGACCCAGTACTTC.